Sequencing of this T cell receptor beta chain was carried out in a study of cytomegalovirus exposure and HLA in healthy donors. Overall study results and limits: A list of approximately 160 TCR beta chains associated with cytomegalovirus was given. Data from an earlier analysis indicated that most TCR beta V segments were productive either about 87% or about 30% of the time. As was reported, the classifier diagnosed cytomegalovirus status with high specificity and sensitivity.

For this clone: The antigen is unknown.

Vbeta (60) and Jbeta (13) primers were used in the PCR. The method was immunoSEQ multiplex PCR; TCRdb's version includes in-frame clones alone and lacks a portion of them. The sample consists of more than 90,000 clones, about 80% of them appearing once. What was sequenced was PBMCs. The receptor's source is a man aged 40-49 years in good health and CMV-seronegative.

The CDR3 is CASSYSSGLNTEAFF. As DNA, the CDR3 is TGTGCCAGCAGTTACTCGAGCGGCTTGAACACTGAAGCTTTCTTT. The chain is built from TRBV6-5 and TRBJ1-1, with unresolved D. This CDR3 spans 15 amino acids. V dropped 0 bases and J dropped 0 bases, with 8 bases sitting between them. Per the germline V gene, CDR1 is MNHEY and CDR2 is SVGAGI.